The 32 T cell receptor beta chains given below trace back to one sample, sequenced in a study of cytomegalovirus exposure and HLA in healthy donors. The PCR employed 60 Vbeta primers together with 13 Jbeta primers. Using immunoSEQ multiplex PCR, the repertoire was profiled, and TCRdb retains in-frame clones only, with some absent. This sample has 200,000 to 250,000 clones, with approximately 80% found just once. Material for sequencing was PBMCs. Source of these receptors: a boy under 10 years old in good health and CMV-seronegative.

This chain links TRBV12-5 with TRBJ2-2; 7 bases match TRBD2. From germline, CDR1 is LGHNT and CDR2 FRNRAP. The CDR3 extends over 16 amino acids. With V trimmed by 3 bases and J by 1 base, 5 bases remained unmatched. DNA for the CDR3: TGTGCTAGTGGTTTTGTAGCGGGTGAGAACACCGGGGAGCTGTTTTTT. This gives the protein CASGFVAGENTGELFF.

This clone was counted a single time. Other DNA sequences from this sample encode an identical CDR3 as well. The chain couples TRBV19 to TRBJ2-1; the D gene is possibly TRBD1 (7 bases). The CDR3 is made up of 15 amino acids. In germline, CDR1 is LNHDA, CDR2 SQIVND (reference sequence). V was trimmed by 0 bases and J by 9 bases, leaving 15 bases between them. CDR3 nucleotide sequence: TGTGCCAGTAGTATAGAAGGCAGGGGGGTCGGTGAGCAGTTCTTC. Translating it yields CASSIEGRGVGEQFF.

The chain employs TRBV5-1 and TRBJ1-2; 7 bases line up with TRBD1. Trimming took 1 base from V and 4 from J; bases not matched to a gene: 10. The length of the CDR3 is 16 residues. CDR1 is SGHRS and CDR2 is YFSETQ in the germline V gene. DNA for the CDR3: TGCGCCAGCAGCTTGACATCCTCGACAGGGATCTATGGCTACACCTTC. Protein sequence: CASSLTSSTGIYGYTF.

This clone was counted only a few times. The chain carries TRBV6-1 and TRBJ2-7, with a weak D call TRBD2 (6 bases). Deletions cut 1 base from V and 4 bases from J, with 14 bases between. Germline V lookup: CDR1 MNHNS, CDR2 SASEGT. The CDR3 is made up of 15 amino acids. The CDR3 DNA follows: TGTGCCAGCAGTGAAGGTGTTGTAGGGACTTACGAGCAGTACTTC. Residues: CASSEGVVGTYEQYF.

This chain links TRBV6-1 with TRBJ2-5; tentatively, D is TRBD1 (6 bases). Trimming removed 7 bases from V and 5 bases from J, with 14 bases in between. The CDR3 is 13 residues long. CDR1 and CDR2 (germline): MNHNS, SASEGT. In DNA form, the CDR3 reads TGTGCCAGCAAAAAAACAGGGCGTGAGACCCAGTACTTC. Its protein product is CASKKTGRETQYF.

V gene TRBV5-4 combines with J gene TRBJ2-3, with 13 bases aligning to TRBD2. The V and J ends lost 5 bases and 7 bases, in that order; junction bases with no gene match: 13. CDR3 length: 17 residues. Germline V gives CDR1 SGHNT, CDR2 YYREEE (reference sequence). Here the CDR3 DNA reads TGTGCCAGCAGGGGCGCCGGGACTAGCGGGAATCTAAATACGCAGTATTTT. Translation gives CASRGAGTSGNLNTQYF.

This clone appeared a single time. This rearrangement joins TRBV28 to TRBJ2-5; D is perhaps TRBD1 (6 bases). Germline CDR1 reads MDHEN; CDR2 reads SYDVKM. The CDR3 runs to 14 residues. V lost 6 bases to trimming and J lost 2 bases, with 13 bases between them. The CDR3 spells CASRSGTRQETQYF. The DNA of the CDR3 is TGTGCCAGCAGATCCGGGACAAGACAAGAGACCCAGTACTTC.

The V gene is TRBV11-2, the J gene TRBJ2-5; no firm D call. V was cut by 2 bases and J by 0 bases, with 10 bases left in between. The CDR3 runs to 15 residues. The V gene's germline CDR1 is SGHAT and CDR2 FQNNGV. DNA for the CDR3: TGTGCCAGCAGCTTAACTATCTCCTACCAAGAGACCCAGTACTTC. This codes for CASSLTISYQETQYF.

This CDR3 reads CASRHNEQYF. CDR3 nucleotides: TGTGCCAGCAGACATAACGAGCAGTACTTC. The rearrangement uses TRBV28 and TRBJ2-7; D is uncertain. CDR3 length equals 10 residues. Trimming removed 6 bases from V and 5 bases from J, with 5 bases in between. Germline loops: CDR1 MDHEN, CDR2 SYDVKM.

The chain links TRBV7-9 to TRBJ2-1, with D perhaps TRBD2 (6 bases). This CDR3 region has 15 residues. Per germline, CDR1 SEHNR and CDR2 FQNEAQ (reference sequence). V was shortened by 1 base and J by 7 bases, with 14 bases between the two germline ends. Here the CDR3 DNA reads TGTGCCAGCAGCTTAGTAGCGGACCTTTTTAATGAGCAGTTCTTC. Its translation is CASSLVADLFNEQFF.

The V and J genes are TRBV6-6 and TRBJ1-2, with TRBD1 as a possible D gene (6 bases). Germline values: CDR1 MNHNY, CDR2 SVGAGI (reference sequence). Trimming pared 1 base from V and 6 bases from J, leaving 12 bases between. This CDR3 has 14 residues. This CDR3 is CASSYYPGANGYTF. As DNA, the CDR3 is TGTGCCAGCAGTTACTACCCAGGGGCGAATGGCTACACCTTC.

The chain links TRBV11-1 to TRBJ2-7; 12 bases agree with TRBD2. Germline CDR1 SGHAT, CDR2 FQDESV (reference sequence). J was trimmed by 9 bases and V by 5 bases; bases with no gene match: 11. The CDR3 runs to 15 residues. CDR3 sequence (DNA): TGTGCCAGCAGCCCGTCGACTAGCGGGAGATCTGTGCAGTACTTC. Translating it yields CASSPSTSGRSVQYF.

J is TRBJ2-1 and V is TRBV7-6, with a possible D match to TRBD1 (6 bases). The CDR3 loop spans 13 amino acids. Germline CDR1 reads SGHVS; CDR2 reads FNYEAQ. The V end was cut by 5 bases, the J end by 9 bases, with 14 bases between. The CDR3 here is CASSIDRSGEQFF. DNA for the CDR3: TGTGCCAGCAGCATTGACAGGTCTGGTGAGCAGTTCTTC.

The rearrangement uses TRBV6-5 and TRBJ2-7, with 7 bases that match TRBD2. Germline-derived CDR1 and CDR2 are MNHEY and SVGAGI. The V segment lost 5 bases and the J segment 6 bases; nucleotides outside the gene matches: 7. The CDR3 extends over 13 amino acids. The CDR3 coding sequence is TGTGCCAGCAGTGAATCTTGGGGGGGCGAGCAGTACTTC. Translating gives CASSESWGGEQYF.

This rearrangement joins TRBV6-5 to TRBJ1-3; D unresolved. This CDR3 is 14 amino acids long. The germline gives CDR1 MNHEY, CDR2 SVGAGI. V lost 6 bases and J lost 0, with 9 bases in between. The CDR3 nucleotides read TGTGCCAGCAGCCCAGGCTCCTCTGGAAACACCATATATTTT. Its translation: CASSPGSSGNTIYF.

The CDR3 region is CASSPEPLAGDYEQYF. The CDR3, as DNA: TGTGCCAGCAGCCCAGAACCCCTAGCGGGGGACTACGAGCAGTACTTC. The chain recombines TRBV7-9 with TRBJ2-7, with 10 nucleotides matching TRBD2. Losses at the gene ends were 5 bases for V and 3 bases for J; bases not matched to a gene: 10. This CDR3 comprises 16 residues. Germline lookup yields CDR1 SEHNR and CDR2 FQNEAQ (reference sequence).

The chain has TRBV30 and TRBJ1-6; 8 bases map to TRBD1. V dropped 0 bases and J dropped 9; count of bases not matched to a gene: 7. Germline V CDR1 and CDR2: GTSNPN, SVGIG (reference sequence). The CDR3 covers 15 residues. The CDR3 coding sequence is TGTGCCTGGAGTGTACTTGGACAGGGTGGTTCACCCCTCCACTTT. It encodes CAWSVLGQGGSPLHF.

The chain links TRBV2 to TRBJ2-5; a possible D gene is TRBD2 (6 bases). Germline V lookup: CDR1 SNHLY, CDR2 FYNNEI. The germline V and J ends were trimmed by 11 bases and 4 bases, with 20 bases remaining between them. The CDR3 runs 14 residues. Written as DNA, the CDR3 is TGTGCCGTACGAGGGAGGAGTCTCCCAGAGACCCAGTACTTC. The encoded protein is CAVRGRSLPETQYF.

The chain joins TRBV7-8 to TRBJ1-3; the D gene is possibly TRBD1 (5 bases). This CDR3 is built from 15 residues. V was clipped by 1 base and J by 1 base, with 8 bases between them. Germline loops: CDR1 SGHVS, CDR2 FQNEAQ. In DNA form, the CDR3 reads TGTGCCAGCAGCTTAGGACAGAAGTCTGGAAACACCATATATTTT. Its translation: CASSLGQKSGNTIYF.

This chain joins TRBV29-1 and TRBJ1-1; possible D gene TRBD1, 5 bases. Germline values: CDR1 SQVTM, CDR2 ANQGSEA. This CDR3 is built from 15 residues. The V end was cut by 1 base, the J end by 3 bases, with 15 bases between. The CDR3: CSVEGELLGDTEAFF. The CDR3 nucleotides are TGCAGCGTTGAAGGTGAACTATTAGGGGACACTGAAGCTTTCTTT.

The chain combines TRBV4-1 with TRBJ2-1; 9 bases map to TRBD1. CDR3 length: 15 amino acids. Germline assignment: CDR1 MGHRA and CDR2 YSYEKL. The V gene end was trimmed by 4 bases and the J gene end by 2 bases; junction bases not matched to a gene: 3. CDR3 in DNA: TGCGCCAGCAGCCCGACAGGGGGAGCCTACAATGAGCAGTTCTTC. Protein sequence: CASSPTGGAYNEQFF.

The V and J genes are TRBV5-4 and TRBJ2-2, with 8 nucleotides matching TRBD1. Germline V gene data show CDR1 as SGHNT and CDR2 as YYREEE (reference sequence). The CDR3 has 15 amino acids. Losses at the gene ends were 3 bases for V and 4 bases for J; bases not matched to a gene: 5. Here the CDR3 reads CASSSDRASTGELFF. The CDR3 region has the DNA TGTGCCAGCAGCTCGGACAGGGCGAGCACCGGGGAGCTGTTTTTT.

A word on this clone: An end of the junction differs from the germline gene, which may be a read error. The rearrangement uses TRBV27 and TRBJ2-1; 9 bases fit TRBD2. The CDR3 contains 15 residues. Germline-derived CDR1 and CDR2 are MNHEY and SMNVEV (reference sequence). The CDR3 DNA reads TGTGCCAGCAGGCTTAGCGGGAGCTCCTACAATGGGCAGTTCTTC. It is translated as CASRLSGSSYNGQFF.

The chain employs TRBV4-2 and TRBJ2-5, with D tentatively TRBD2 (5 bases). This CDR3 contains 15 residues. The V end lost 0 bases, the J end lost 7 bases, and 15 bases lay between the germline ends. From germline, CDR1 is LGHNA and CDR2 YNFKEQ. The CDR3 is CASSQDRGLAVTQYF. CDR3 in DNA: TGTGCCAGCAGCCAAGATCGTGGACTGGCAGTGACCCAGTACTTC.

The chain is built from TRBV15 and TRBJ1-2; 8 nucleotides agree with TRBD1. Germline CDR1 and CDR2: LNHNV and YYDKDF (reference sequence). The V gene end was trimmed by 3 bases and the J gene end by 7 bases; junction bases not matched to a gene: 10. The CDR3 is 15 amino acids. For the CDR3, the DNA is TGTGCCACCAGCAGGCCAGGGGGCGCGGCGGGTGGCTACACCTTC. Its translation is CATSRPGGAAGGYTF. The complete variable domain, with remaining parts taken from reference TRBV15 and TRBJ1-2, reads DAMVIQNPRYQVTQFGKPVTLSCSQTLNHNVMYWYQQKSSQAPKLLFHYYDKDFNNEADTPDNFQSRRPNTSFCFLDIRSPGLGDTAMYLCATSRPGGAAGGYTFGSGTRLTVV.

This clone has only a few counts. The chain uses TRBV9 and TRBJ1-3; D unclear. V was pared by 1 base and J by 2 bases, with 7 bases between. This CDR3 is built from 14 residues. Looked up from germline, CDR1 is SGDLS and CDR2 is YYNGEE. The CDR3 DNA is TGTGCCAGCAGCGTAAGTTTAGCTGGAAACACCATATATTTT. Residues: CASSVSLAGNTIYF.

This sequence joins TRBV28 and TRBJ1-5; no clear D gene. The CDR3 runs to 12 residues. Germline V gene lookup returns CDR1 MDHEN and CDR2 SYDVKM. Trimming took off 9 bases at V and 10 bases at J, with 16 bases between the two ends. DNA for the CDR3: TGTGCCAGTTCGGGCGGGATCGCTCCCCAGCATTTT. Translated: CASSGGIAPQHF.

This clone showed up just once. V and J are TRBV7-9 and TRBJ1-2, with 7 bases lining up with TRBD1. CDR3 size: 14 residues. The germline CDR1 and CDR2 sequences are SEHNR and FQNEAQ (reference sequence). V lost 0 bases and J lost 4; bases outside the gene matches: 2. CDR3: CASSLAQGGYGYTF. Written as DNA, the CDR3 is TGTGCCAGCAGCTTAGCGCAGGGGGGCTATGGCTACACCTTC.

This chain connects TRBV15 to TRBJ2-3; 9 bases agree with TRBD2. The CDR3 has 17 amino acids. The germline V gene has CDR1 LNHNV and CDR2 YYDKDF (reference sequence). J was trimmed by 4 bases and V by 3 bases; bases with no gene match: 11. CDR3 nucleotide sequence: TGTGCCACCAGCAGCTATGTTGCGGGAGGGAGTGCAGATACGCAGTATTTT. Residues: CATSSYVAGGSADTQYF.

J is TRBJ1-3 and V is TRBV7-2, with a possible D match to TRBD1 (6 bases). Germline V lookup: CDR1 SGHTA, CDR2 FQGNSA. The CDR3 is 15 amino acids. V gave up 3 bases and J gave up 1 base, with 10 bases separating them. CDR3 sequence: CASSFQQGSGNTIYF. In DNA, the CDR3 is TGTGCCAGCAGCTTTCAACAGGGATCTGGAAACACCATATATTTT.

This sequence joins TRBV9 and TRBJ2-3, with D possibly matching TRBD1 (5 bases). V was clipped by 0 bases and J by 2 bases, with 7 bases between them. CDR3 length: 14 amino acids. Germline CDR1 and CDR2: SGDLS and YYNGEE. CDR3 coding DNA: TGTGCCAGCAGCGTAGCAGGGATCACAGATACGCAGTATTTT. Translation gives CASSVAGITDTQYF.

This chain's CDR3 is CAWKAGEAFF. In DNA form, the CDR3 reads TGTGCCTGGAAGGCAGGGGAAGCTTTCTTT. The V call is TRBV30, the J call TRBJ1-1; perhaps TRBD1 as D (5 bases). This CDR3 has 10 amino acids. From germline, CDR1 is GTSNPN and CDR2 SVGIG (reference sequence). The V and J ends lost 4 bases and 8 bases respectively, with 8 bases between them. The full variable domain, its missing parts supplied by reference TRBV30 and TRBJ1-1, is SQTIHQWPATLVQPVGSPLSLECTVEGTSNPNLYWYRQAAGRGLQLLFYSVGIGQISSEVPQNLSASRPQDRQFILSSKKLLLSDSGFYLCAWKAGEAFFGQGTRLTVV.